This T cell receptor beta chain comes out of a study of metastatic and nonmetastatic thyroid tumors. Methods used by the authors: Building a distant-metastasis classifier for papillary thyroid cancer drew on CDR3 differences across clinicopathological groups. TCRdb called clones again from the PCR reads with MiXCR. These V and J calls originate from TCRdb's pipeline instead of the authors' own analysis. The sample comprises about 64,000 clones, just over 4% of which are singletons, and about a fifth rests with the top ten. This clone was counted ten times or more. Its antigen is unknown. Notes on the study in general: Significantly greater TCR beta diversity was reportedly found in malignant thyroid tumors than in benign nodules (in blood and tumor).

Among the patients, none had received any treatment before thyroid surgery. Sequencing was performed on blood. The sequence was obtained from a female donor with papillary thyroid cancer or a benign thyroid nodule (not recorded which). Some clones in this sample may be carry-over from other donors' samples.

The CDR3 protein is CASSIRTSGRAGTDTQYF. The CDR3 DNA reads TGTGCCAGCAGTATTAGGACTAGCGGGAGGGCCGGGACAGATACGCAGTATTTT. The rearrangement uses TRBV27 and TRBJ2-3; TRBD2 matches 15 bases. Germline assignment: CDR1 MNHEY and CDR2 SMNVEV (reference sequence). This CDR3 is built from 18 residues. V lost 5 bases, J lost 3 bases, and 9 bases stayed unmatched.